This T cell receptor beta chain is drawn from a study of blood T cell repertoires in COVID-19. Method: immunoSEQ multiplex PCR; TCRdb's copy keeps in-frame clones and lacks some. The repertoire includes about 300,000 clones, just over 85% of them detected once, and about 10% sits in the top ten. This clone was seen once. The sample taken for sequencing was PBMCs or T cells enriched from blood (not recorded which). The TCR comes from a woman younger than 30 who had recovered from COVID-19.

The CDR3 loop reads CASSERGENQPQHF. The CDR3 nucleotides read TGTGCCAGCAGTGAACGTGGGGAGAATCAGCCCCAGCATTTT. The chain couples TRBV6-1 to TRBJ1-5; the D is unclear. The CDR3 spans 14 residues. Trimming pared 2 bases from V and 4 bases from J, leaving 9 bases between. Germline V lookup: CDR1 MNHNS, CDR2 SASEGT.